The present TCR beta chain was sequenced within a study of T cell responses to AZD1222 COVID-19 vaccine (dated by TCRdb to about 2021). About the study as a whole: A total of 233 trial participants underwent TCR sequencing, of whom approximately 200 had received two doses of AZD1222 and about 25 had received two doses of the MenACWY control vaccine. Enrollment into the trials was organized by age into subgroups of 18-55, 56-69 and 70-plus years, and those subgroups contained roughly 160, 29 and 62 TCR-sequenced participants, respectively. Results and caveats for the whole study, not just this receptor: A significant rise in spike-specific TCR breadth and depth was observed after two AZD1222 doses relative to day 0 and relative to MenACWY recipients. Reportedly, almost half of the unique spike-specific TCRs recognized epitopes lying outside the regions that are mutated in the B.1.351 and B.1.1.7 variants. Because no day 14 peak-response samples were available, repertoires were characterized only after the peak T cell response. The whole spike protein was spanned by vaccine-associated CD4 TCRs, and dominant responses were seen in regions 160-218 and 743-854. Conclusions about previously exposed vaccinees are limited because only six or seven AZD1222 recipients were SARS-CoV-2 seropositive at baseline. In the small 56-69-year group, the increase in depth fell short of significance, most likely because of low power. Most participants were white British and females outnumbered males, and the authors suggested that clonal diversity may have been underestimated.

The junction shows trimming of 6 bases on V and 0 bases on J, plus 11 bases between the germline ends. Per the germline V gene (reference sequence), MNHEY is the CDR1 and SMNVEV is the CDR2. Including the terminal cysteine and phenylalanine, the CDR3 comprises 14 residues. The CDR3 DNA has 42 bases and is translated from base 1. The CDR3 regions of human TCRbeta chains were analyzed by immunosequencing. The authors' pipeline ran thus. Repertoire TCRs were matched against a reference library of SARS-CoV-2-specific TCRs generated with the MIRA antigen-specificity platform. Breadth was defined as the fraction of unique TCRs that were SARS-CoV-2-associated. Depth was defined as the fraction of total T cells that were SARS-CoV-2-associated. Using the MIRA data, every spike-specific TCR was mapped to the spike region that the TCR reacted to and assigned to either a CD4 or a CD8 class. Log10-transformed breadth and depth values were compared by one-way ANOVA with Sidak's multiple comparisons tests. As stored in TCRdb, this immuneACCESS dataset retains in-frame rearrangements with V and J assigned. A fraction of the clones does not appear; measured against another copy, unresolved V genes explain less than half of the discrepancy, and the remainder lacks a known reason. The DNA was the basis for D and trimming; V, J and clone size are from that table. The sample table records approximately 80,000 clones; 90% of these occur just once. The top ten constitute more than 2.5% of the sample.

In light of the paper, this sample's time point label describes: about 28 days (+/-7) after the second vaccine dose. AZD1222 recipients whose second dose came at about 4 weeks and those whose second dose came at about 12 weeks were combined into one group, since spike-specific TCR depth and breadth did not differ between the two schedules. Vaccinee samples came from UK trials COV001 and COV002, including a single-blind randomized controlled phase 2/3 trial of AZD1222 (ChAdOx1 nCoV-19) in healthy adults. Trial participant PBMC samples were collected at day 0 and day 28 after the second dose for TCRbeta chain sequencing. This clone was seen more than once but under ten times. Its antigen has not been determined. Base qualities were left out, and no much larger clone turns up one base away.

The chain was built from TRBV27 and TRBJ1-1, and TRBD1 may be the D gene, going by 5 matching bases. This sequence originates from an adult who received the AZD1222 COVID-19 vaccine. Sequencing used peripheral blood, obtained 28 days after the second AZD1222 dose. The encoded CDR3 is CASSREGLNTEAFF. The sequenced DNA: TGTGCCAGCAGCAGGGAGGGTCTGAACACTGAAGCTTTCTTT.